The rows below give T cell receptor beta chains drawn from one sample of a study of shared clonotypes between healthy human individuals. Libraries were prepared by immunoSEQ multiplex PCR; TCRdb keeps only in-frame clonotypes and omits some of them. The table shows roughly 1.5 million clones, with 95% to 99% occurring only once. The sample comprised naive CD4+ T cells sorted from blood. These receptors were collected from a man aged 30 to 39 in good health. CDR3s include the opening cysteine and the closing phenylalanine or tryptophan.

v_gene	j_gene	CDR3aa
TRBV5-1	TRBJ2-1	CASSRSGAGNEQFF
TRBV19	TRBJ2-1	CASSIDLWGPYNEQFF
TRBV19	TRBJ1-5	CASSRPRSNQPQHF
TRBV2	TRBJ1-2	CASTREGYGYTF
TRBV28	TRBJ2-3	CASSSRWGHTDTQYF
TRBV5-6	TRBJ2-7	CASSWIVGGVQVSYEQYF
TRBV28	TRBJ2-7	CASSLTGTGVDEQYF
TRBV7-2	TRBJ2-2	CASSLFGGNTGELFF
TRBV5-4	TRBJ2-3	CASSLAGHADTQYF
TRBV2	TRBJ2-7	CASRLGTANYEQYF
TRBV7-6	TRBJ2-7	CASSFPRRTGRSYEQYF
TRBV9	TRBJ2-7	CASSPRDTYSEQYF
TRBV6-4	TRBJ2-1	CASSDSRGTSGRNEQFF
TRBV29-1	TRBJ1-5	CSVLSGAGQPQHF
TRBV5-5	TRBJ1-4	CASSWEREKLFF
TRBV9	TRBJ2-7	CASSPGLALYEQYF
TRBV27	TRBJ2-3	CASSLSRRDLDTQYF